This T cell receptor (beta chain) is from a study of T cells in Graves' hyperthyroidism and ophthalmopathy. Study background: Before treatment of any kind, peripheral blood was taken at initial diagnosis.

This clonotype was seen at least ten times. No antigen is known for it. Germline V gives CDR1 SGHRS, CDR2 YFSETQ. The length of the CDR3 is 15 residues. Trimming cost V 0 bases and J 5 bases; bases outside gene matches: 4. Amplification yielded TCR beta CDR3 regions, with RNA transcripts as the source. The TCR CDR3 first-round RT-PCR relied on the HTBI primer set. One entry per CDR3 protein results from TCRdb running MiXCR on the multiplex PCR reads. This sample has about 400,000 distinct CDR3 sequences; around 15% occur once, and the top ten carry under 30%. Study findings and constraints: Most thyroid clonotypes that were expanded above 0.001 also turned up in blood.

The sequence derives from a man between 50 and 59 years old with Graves' ophthalmopathy. The sequenced material came from blood. The genes are TRBV5-1 and TRBJ2-7; 11 bases are shared with TRBD1. CDR3: CASSLDGTGGNEQYF. CDR3 DNA: TGCGCCAGCAGCTTGGACGGGACAGGGGGAAACGAGCAGTACTTC.